The TCR beta chain under discussion was sequenced for a study of T cells in Graves' hyperthyroidism and ophthalmopathy. Authors of the study amplified TCR beta CDR3 regions from RNA transcripts. The HTBI set primed first-round TCR CDR3 RT-PCR. One entry per CDR3 protein, called by TCRdb with MiXCR from the multiplex PCR reads. The sample comprises fewer than 700,000 distinct CDR3 sequences, approximately 17% of which are singletons, and around 17% rests with the top ten. The study excluded patients with uncontrolled infection, other autoimmune disease, pregnancy or lactation. Study outcomes and limitations: Model-based prediction identified ophthalmopathy a median roughly 5.9 months prior to its onset. In the analysis, a 13 V-J model separated ophthalmopathy from stable hyperthyroidism.

Points on this clonotype: The antigen is not known.

Sequencing input: blood. The receptor's source is a woman between 18 and 30 years old with Graves' ophthalmopathy.

The chain's CDR3 is CASSLPRDGYYGYTF. The CDR3 bases are TGCGCCAGCAGCCTTCCCAGGGACGGATACTATGGCTACACCTTC. The rearrangement links TRBV4-1 to TRBJ1-2; weak D call: TRBD1 (5 bases). Germline loops: CDR1 MGHRA, CDR2 YSYEKL. The CDR3 contains 15 residues. Between the trimmed V and J ends, which lost 4 bases and 3 bases, there was a span of 15 bases.